This T cell receptor (beta chain) came from a study of blood T cell repertoires in COVID-19. Germline assignment: CDR1 SGHRS and CDR2 YFSETQ. The CDR3 sequence is 14 residues long. The V and J ends lost 4 bases and 5 bases, in that order; junction bases with no gene match: 8. Profiling relied on immunoSEQ multiplex PCR, and the TCRdb table lists in-frame clones only, not all of them. The top ten clones hold approximately 5.9% of a sample with over 200,000 clones, about four fifths of them seen once. The chain recombines TRBV5-1 with TRBJ2-7; 8 bases are shared with TRBD1. This TCR was sampled from a man older than 75 with acute or convalescent COVID-19. Input material: peripheral blood. CDR3 region: CASSLGQVSHEQYF. In nucleotides, the CDR3 is TGCGCCAGCAGCCTGGGACAGGTGAGCCACGAGCAGTACTTC.